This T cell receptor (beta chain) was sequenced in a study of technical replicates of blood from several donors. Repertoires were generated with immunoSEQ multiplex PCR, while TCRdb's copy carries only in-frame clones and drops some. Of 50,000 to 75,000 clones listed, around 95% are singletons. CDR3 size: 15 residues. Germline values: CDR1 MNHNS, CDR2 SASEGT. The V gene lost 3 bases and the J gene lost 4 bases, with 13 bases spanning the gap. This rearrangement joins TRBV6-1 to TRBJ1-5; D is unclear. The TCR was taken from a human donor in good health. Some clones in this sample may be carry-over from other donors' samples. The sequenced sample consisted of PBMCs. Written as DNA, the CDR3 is TGTGCCAGCAGTGATCTGCACAGCCCTAATCAGCCCCAGCATTTT. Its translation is CASSDLHSPNQPQHF.